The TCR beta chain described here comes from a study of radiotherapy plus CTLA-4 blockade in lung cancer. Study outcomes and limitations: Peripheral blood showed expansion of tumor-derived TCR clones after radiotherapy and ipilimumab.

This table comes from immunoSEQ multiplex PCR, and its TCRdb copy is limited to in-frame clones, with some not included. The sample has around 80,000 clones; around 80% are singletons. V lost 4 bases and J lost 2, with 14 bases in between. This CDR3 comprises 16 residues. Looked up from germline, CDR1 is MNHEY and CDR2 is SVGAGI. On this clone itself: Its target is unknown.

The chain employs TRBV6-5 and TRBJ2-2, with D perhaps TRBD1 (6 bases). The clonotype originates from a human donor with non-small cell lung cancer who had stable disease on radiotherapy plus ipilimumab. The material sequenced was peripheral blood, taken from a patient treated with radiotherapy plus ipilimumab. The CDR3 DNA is TGTGCCAGCAGTTCCCCGACAGGCCAAAACACCGGGGAGCTGTTTTTT. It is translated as CASSSPTGQNTGELFF.